Each of the 22 T cell receptor beta chains below was sequenced from the same sample in a study of shared clonotypes between healthy human individuals. Sequenced by immunoSEQ multiplex PCR; TCRdb stores in-frame clones only, minus some. The sample includes 2 million to 2.5 million clones, approximately 93% seen only once; the top ten take approximately 0.36%. The sequenced sample consisted of naive CD4+ T cells from PBMCs. Subset indicated: CD45RA+ positively selected. These receptors all come from a young man in good health. Some clones in this sample may be carry-over from other donors' samples.

The CDR3 protein is CASSSHLSYEQYF. The DNA of the CDR3 is TGTGCCAGCAGCTCCCACCTTTCCTACGAGCAGTACTTC. The chain joins TRBV7-9 to TRBJ2-5; D is ambiguous. The closer fit of TRBJ2-7 to the DNA end suggests the J call may be wrong. The V gene's germline CDR1 is SEHNR and CDR2 FQNEAQ (reference sequence). CDR3 length: 13 amino acids.

The chain recombines TRBV5-1 with TRBJ2-1; TRBD2 aligns across 8 bases. The ends lost 4 bases at V and 6 bases at J; junction bases unmatched: 15. Germline V CDR1 and CDR2: SGHRS, YFSETQ. The CDR3 has 17 residues. The CDR3 DNA reads as TGCGCCAGCAGCCCCGCCGGGTACACCGGGGGGGTCAATGAGCAGTTCTTC. Protein: CASSPAGYTGGVNEQFF. Full variable domain (remainder filled in from reference TRBV5-1 and TRBJ2-1): KAGVTQTPRYLIKTRGQQVTLSCSPISGHRSVSWYQQTPGQGLQFLFEYFSETQRNKGNFPGRFSGRQFSNSRSEMNVSTLELGDSALYLCASSPAGYTGGVNEQFFGPGTRLTVL.

The V call is TRBV9, the J call TRBJ2-2; 11 nucleotides align to TRBD2. The CDR3 length is 17 residues. CDR1 and CDR2 from the germline V gene are SGDLS and YYNGEE. V dropped 4 bases and J dropped 3; count of bases not matched to a gene: 8. The CDR3 DNA reads as TGTGCCAGCAGCCCCAGCGCGACTAGCGGGGACACCGGGGAGCTGTTTTTT. Amino acid sequence: CASSPSATSGDTGELFF.

The chain is built from TRBV13 and TRBJ2-1; D is ambiguous. The V gene's germline CDR1 is PRHDT and CDR2 FYEKMQ (reference sequence). V was trimmed by 3 bases and J by 9 bases, leaving 9 bases between them. The length of the CDR3 is 12 residues. The CDR3 is CASSFSSGEQFF. Here the CDR3 DNA reads TGTGCCAGCAGCTTTAGCTCCGGTGAGCAGTTCTTC.

J is TRBJ1-1 and V is TRBV19; D is ambiguous. The V gene's germline CDR1 is LNHDA and CDR2 SQIVND (reference sequence). V lost 5 bases and J lost 10, with 17 bases in between. This CDR3 spans 13 amino acids. The CDR3 region has the DNA TGTGCCAGTAGTGGGCGGAGTCGAGTCTCAGCTTTCTTT. Its protein is CASSGRSRVSAFF.

The chain couples TRBV7-2 to TRBJ2-7, with no clear D. V was shortened by 5 bases and J by 4 bases, with 12 bases between the two germline ends. The CDR3 spans 13 residues. Germline V lookup: CDR1 SGHTA, CDR2 FQGNSA. The CDR3 protein is CASSPRHSYEQYF. CDR3 bases: TGTGCCAGCAGCCCAAGGCATTCGTACGAGCAGTACTTC.

This chain links TRBV28 with TRBJ2-3, with 7 bases aligning to TRBD2. Germline CDR1 is MDHEN and CDR2 is SYDVKM. With V trimmed by 6 bases and J by 2 bases, 8 bases remained unmatched. The CDR3 has 15 residues. For the CDR3, the DNA is TGTGCCAGCAGCTATCCTAGCGGCCACACAGATACGCAGTATTTT. This sequence encodes CASSYPSGHTDTQYF.

The J gene is TRBJ2-3, the V gene TRBV28; TRBD1 agrees at 7 bases. This CDR3 comprises 15 residues. The junction had 9 bases not matched to a gene; V was cut back by 3 bases and J by 6 bases. Germline V gene data show CDR1 as MDHEN and CDR2 as SYDVKM. The CDR3 protein is CASSLTGPMRDTQYF. CDR3 bases: TGTGCCAGCAGTTTGACAGGGCCCATGAGGGATACGCAGTATTTT.

The gene calls are TRBV18 and TRBJ1-5; 8 bases agree with TRBD1. CDR1 KGHSH and CDR2 LQKENI come from the germline V gene. This CDR3 comprises 16 residues. The V and J ends lost 4 bases and 4 bases, in that order; junction bases with no gene match: 9. The CDR3 loop is CASSLNRDRLNQPQHF. In DNA, the CDR3 is TGTGCCAGCTCACTTAACCGGGACAGGCTAAATCAGCCCCAGCATTTT. Filled out from reference TRBV18 and TRBJ1-5, the complete variable domain reads NAGVMQNPRHLVRRRGQEARLRCSPMKGHSHVYWYRQLPEEGLKFMVYLQKENIIDESGMPKERFSAEFPKEGPSILRIQQVVRGDSAAYFCASSLNRDRLNQPQHFGDGTRLSIL.

CDR3 residues: CASFTDSSYNEQFF. DNA of the CDR3: TGCGCCAGCTTCACCGACTCCTCCTACAATGAGCAGTTCTTC. The chain joins TRBV5-1 to TRBJ2-1; no reliable D call. The CDR3 is 14 residues long. CDR1 and CDR2 (germline): SGHRS, YFSETQ. V lost 7 bases and J lost 0, with 11 bases in between.

This clone is a singleton in its sample. V usage is TRBV14 and J usage is TRBJ1-3; D is possibly TRBD1 (5 bases). CDR1 SGHDN and CDR2 FVKESK come from the germline V gene. The CDR3 has 13 residues. V lost 5 bases, J lost 0 bases, and 5 bases lay in between. CDR3 sequence reads: CASSRGSGNTIYF. The CDR3 DNA reads as TGTGCCAGCAGCAGGGGCTCTGGAAACACCATATATTTT.

This clone was observed a few times. The V and J genes are TRBV7-9 and TRBJ1-1, with D perhaps matching TRBD1 (6 bases). This CDR3 region has 12 residues. The V and J ends lost 5 bases and 6 bases respectively, with 10 bases between them. Germline V CDR1 and CDR2: SEHNR, FQNEAQ (reference sequence). CDR3 bases: TGTGCCAGCAGCATTGGACAGTCTGAAGCTTTCTTT. The encoded protein is CASSIGQSEAFF.

This clone was found once. The CDR3 region has the DNA TGTGCCAGCGGAAGTTCCAACACCGGGGAGCTGTTTTTT. Translating it yields CASGSSNTGELFF. The chain joins TRBV27 to TRBJ2-2; D gene uncertain. This CDR3 has 13 amino acids. Germline loops: CDR1 MNHEY, CDR2 SMNVEV (reference sequence). V dropped 8 bases and J dropped 2 bases, with 9 bases sitting between them.

This chain connects TRBV7-6 to TRBJ2-5, with D perhaps TRBD1 (5 bases). Trimming removed 6 bases from V and 0 bases from J, with 14 bases in between. Germline CDR1 SGHVS, CDR2 FNYEAQ. CDR3 length: 15 residues. The CDR3 DNA reads TGTGCCAGCAGTCAAAGGCCAGGGTACCAAGAGACCCAGTACTTC. Amino acid sequence: CASSQRPGYQETQYF.

This rearrangement joins TRBV28 to TRBJ1-2, with 10 bases matching TRBD1. V was clipped by 1 base and J by 4 bases; unmatched bases: 15. The germline gives CDR1 MDHEN, CDR2 SYDVKM. This CDR3 comprises 19 residues. The CDR3 region is CASSLFMGDRGAGGYGYTF. In DNA, the CDR3 is TGTGCCAGCAGTTTATTTATGGGGGACAGGGGCGCCGGGGGCTATGGCTACACCTTC.

The chain links TRBV4-2 to TRBJ1-1; the D is unclear. The CDR3 has 14 residues. Germline assignment: CDR1 LGHNA and CDR2 YNFKEQ. V lost 2 bases, J lost 4 bases, and 11 bases lay in between. The CDR3 region has the DNA TGTGCCAGCAGCCAACTTTCCCAGGCCACTGAAGCTTTCTTT. It translates to CASSQLSQATEAFF.

The chain couples TRBV7-3 to TRBJ2-1, with D unclear. This CDR3 contains 15 residues. CDR1 SGHTA and CDR2 FQGTGA come from the germline V gene. Trimming stripped 10 bases from V and 7 bases from J, with 23 bases between. DNA of the CDR3: TGTGCCATCCTTTTTCGACACCTCGAGGATAATGAGCAGTTCTTC. Amino acid sequence: CAILFRHLEDNEQFF.

In the case of this clone: This specimen includes other DNA sequences encoding the same CDR3. The chain has TRBV7-9 and TRBJ2-5, with TRBD2 matching 15 bases. V trimming: 5 bases; J trimming: 3 bases; junction bases outside the gene matches: 4. Germline V lookup: CDR1 SEHNR, CDR2 FQNEAQ (reference sequence). The CDR3 extends over 16 amino acids. The CDR3 DNA sequence: TGTGCCAGCAGCCTGGGACTAGCGGGAGGTGAAGAGACCCAGTACTTC. Protein sequence: CASSLGLAGGEETQYF. The full variable domain, completed using reference TRBV7-9 and TRBJ2-5, is DTGVSQNPRHKITKRGQNVTFRCDPISEHNRLYWYRQTLGQGPEFLTYFQNEAQLEKSRLLSDRFSAERPKGSFSTLEIQRTEQGDSAMYLCASSLGLAGGEETQYFGPGTRLLVL.

This clone appeared a single time. The V call is TRBV5-5, the J call TRBJ1-4; no clear D. This CDR3 comprises 17 residues. Germline lookup yields CDR1 SGHKS and CDR2 YYEKEE (reference sequence). Trimming left V 0 bases short and J 0 bases short, with 12 bases between. The CDR3 DNA is TGTGCCAGCAGCTTGGGTGTGCAGCGAACAACTAATGAAAAACTGTTTTTT. Translating it yields CASSLGVQRTTNEKLFF.

V gene TRBV7-6 combines with J gene TRBJ2-1; 14 nucleotides match TRBD2. The CDR3 is 18 residues long. Per the germline V gene, CDR1 is SGHVS and CDR2 is FNYEAQ. V lost 5 bases to trimming and J lost 0 bases; unmatched junction nucleotides: 6. The chain's CDR3 is CASSPGLAGASSYNEQFF. For the CDR3, the DNA is TGTGCCAGCAGCCCGGGACTAGCGGGAGCCTCCTCCTACAATGAGCAGTTCTTC.

V gene TRBV6-1 combines with J gene TRBJ2-5; possibly TRBD1 for D (5 bases). This CDR3 spans 14 amino acids. Trimming pared 6 bases from V and 5 bases from J, leaving 16 bases between. Germline CDR1 MNHNS, CDR2 SASEGT. CDR3 in amino acids: CASRWGGARETQYF. The CDR3 DNA reads as TGTGCCAGCAGGTGGGGTGGGGCCAGGGAGACCCAGTACTTC.

The chain carries TRBV28 and TRBJ1-5; D ambiguous. This CDR3 contains 15 residues. In germline, CDR1 is MDHEN, CDR2 SYDVKM. V lost 2 bases and J 9 bases, leaving 17 bases between the germline ends. CDR3 DNA sequence: TGTGCCAGCAGTTTAGTACCCCGCGGGGATCGGCCCCAGCATTTT. Residues: CASSLVPRGDRPQHF.